One sample yielded the 9 T cell receptor beta chains listed below, sequenced in a study of T cell responses to AZD1222 COVID-19 vaccine. Some clones are missing from TCRdb's copy, which holds only in-frame ones; the method was immunoSEQ multiplex PCR. The sample shows approximately 74,000 clones, 75% to 90% of them seen only once. This material consisted of peripheral blood, taken 28 days after the second AZD1222 dose. The receptors were sampled from an adult who received the AZD1222 COVID-19 vaccine.

J is TRBJ2-1 and V is TRBV5-1; D is ambiguous. CDR1 and CDR2 (germline): SGHRS, YFSETQ. This CDR3 is 14 amino acids long. The V and J ends lost 4 bases and 2 bases respectively, with 10 bases between them. CDR3 in amino acids: CASSGDHPYNEQFF. Here the CDR3 DNA reads TGCGCCAGCAGCGGCGACCACCCCTACAATGAGCAGTTCTTC.

The chain links TRBV5-1 to TRBJ1-5; D not certain. V lost 4 bases and J 0 bases, leaving 11 bases between the germline ends. The germline V gene has CDR1 SGHRS and CDR2 YFSETQ. The CDR3 is 15 residues long. The CDR3 protein is CASSPTPNSNQPQHF. Written as DNA, the CDR3 is TGCGCCAGCAGCCCTACACCCAATAGCAATCAGCCCCAGCATTTT.

This chain joins TRBV14 and TRBJ2-5; D not resolved. The length of the CDR3 is 13 residues. Trimming took off 3 bases at V and 11 bases at J, with 16 bases between the two ends. The germline V gene encodes CDR1 SGHDN and CDR2 FVKESK. CDR3 nucleotide sequence: TGTGCCAGCAGCCATGACCTTCAGTGGGGTCAGTACTTC. It is translated as CASSHDLQWGQYF.

This clone has only one observation. The chain recombines TRBV7-2 with TRBJ1-2; D remains ambiguous. The CDR3 contains 15 residues. The germline V and J ends were trimmed by 0 bases and 6 bases, with 14 bases remaining between them. Germline values: CDR1 SGHTA, CDR2 FQGNSA. The CDR3 loop is CASSLAAASKDGYTF. CDR3 DNA: TGTGCCAGCAGCTTAGCGGCGGCCTCCAAGGATGGCTACACCTTC.

This clone was detected only a few times. The J gene is TRBJ2-7, the V gene TRBV7-2; 11 nucleotides agree with TRBD1. J lost 4 bases, V lost 7 bases, and 18 bases had no gene match. The germline CDR1 and CDR2 sequences are SGHTA and FQGNSA. There are 18 residues in the CDR3. CDR3: CASKLGPFSGTGGYEQYF. In nucleotides, the CDR3 is TGTGCCAGCAAACTCGGCCCCTTCTCCGGGACAGGGGGGTACGAGCAGTACTTC.

The J gene is TRBJ2-3, the V gene TRBV2; D is possibly TRBD1 (5 bases). The CDR3 runs to 16 residues. Germline loops: CDR1 SNHLY, CDR2 FYNNEI. Trimming stripped 6 bases from V and 1 base from J, with 17 bases between. In DNA form, the CDR3 reads TGTGCCAGCAGCCGAAGGGTCACAGGAGGCACAGATACGCAGTATTTT. This encodes CASSRRVTGGTDTQYF.

The chain couples TRBV28 to TRBJ1-2, with TRBD1 as a possible D gene (6 bases). Germline values: CDR1 MDHEN, CDR2 SYDVKM. Trimming pared 5 bases from V and 4 bases from J, leaving 14 bases between. The CDR3 has 14 amino acids. The CDR3 region has the DNA TGTGCCAGCAGTACCGCACAGGGCGGCTATGGCTACACCTTC. Translation gives CASSTAQGGYGYTF.

This chain links TRBV5-1 with TRBJ1-6; the match to TRBD1 covers 8 bases. CDR1 is SGHRS and CDR2 is YFSETQ in the germline V gene. Losses at the gene ends were 8 bases for V and 0 bases for J; bases not matched to a gene: 1. The CDR3 loop spans 14 amino acids. CDR3 in DNA: TGCGCCAGTACAGGGGGCTCCTATAATTCACCCCTCCACTTT. This sequence encodes CASTGGSYNSPLHF.

V usage is TRBV7-9 and J usage is TRBJ1-2; D is unresolved. V gave up 4 bases and J gave up 7 bases, with 7 bases separating them. This CDR3 comprises 11 residues. CDR1 is SEHNR and CDR2 is FQNEAQ in the germline V gene (reference sequence). CDR3 loop: CASSSTVGYTF. DNA for the CDR3: TGTGCCAGCAGCTCAACCGTTGGCTACACCTTC.